The rows below give T cell receptor beta chains drawn from one sample of a study of blood T cell repertoires in COVID-19. Libraries were prepared by immunoSEQ multiplex PCR; TCRdb keeps only in-frame clonotypes and omits some of them. The table shows about 130,000 clones, with around 86% occurring only once. The sequenced sample was peripheral blood. These receptors all stem from a man between 60 and 70 years old with acute or convalescent COVID-19. Each CDR3 is given with its conserved first and last residue. D genes are given only for firm matches. Only some rows state a clone size, as once, few, many or a class for expanded clones.

v_call	clone_size	j_call	d_call	cdr3_aa	cdr3_nt
TRBV5-1	few	TRBJ2-1	TRBD2	CASSPPGLAGGSEQFF	TGCGCCAGCAGCCCCCCGGGACTAGCGGGAGGGAGTGAGCAGTTCTTC
TRBV2	.	TRBJ1-1	.	CAIRRGASEGNTEAFF	TGTGCCATCCGCCGCGGGGCGAGTGAAGGGAACACTGAAGCTTTCTTT
TRBV28	once	TRBJ1-4	.	CASSSRQTVNEKLFF	TGTGCCAGCAGTTCCCGCCAGACAGTTAATGAAAAACTGTTTTTT
TRBV18	.	TRBJ2-7	.	CASSPNRAQSYEQYF	TGTGCCAGCTCACCCAACAGGGCACAGTCCTACGAGCAGTACTTC
TRBV7-9	.	TRBJ1-4	.	CASSLRGTNEKLFF	TGTGCCAGCAGCTTAAGGGGGACTAATGAAAAACTGTTTTTT
TRBV6-5	few	TRBJ1-6	.	CASSINQGSPLHF	TGTGCCAGCAGCATCAACCAGGGTTCACCCCTCCACTTT
TRBV27	.	TRBJ2-7	TRBD2	CASNLGGRSPYEQYF	TGTGCCAGCAACCTGGGAGGGAGAAGCCCCTACGAGCAGTACTTC
TRBV2	.	TRBJ2-7	TRBD1	CASSPGTGGTYEQYF	TGTGCCAGCAGCCCTGGGACAGGGGGTACCTACGAGCAGTACTTC
TRBV6-5	few	TRBJ2-7	.	CASSQNYEQYF	TGTGCCAGCAGCCAGAACTACGAGCAGTACTTC
TRBV29-1	.	TRBJ1-6	TRBD1	CSVGGQGNSPLHF	TGCAGCGTTGGGGGACAGGGAAATTCACCCCTCCACTTT
TRBV10-1	once	TRBJ2-3	TRBD2	CASSVGAGVVSDTQYF	TGCGCCAGCAGTGTCGGCGCGGGAGTAGTCTCCGATACGCAGTATTTT
TRBV19	.	TRBJ2-5	.	CASSIGGLLQETQYF	TGTGCCAGTAGTATAGGGGGGCTCTTACAAGAGACCCAGTACTTC
TRBV10-3	.	TRBJ2-3	TRBD2	CATLLAGDGTDTQYF	TGTGCCACCTTACTAGCGGGAGACGGCACAGATACGCAGTATTTT
TRBV5-4	few	TRBJ1-2	TRBD1	CASRGTGQNYGYTF	TGTGCCAGCAGGGGGACAGGGCAAAACTATGGCTACACCTTC
TRBV21-1	.	TRBJ1-5	.	CASSKARDRGSNQPQHF	TGTGCCAGCAGCAAAGCCCGGGACAGGGGTAGCAATCAGCCCCAGCATTTT
TRBV4-2	.	TRBJ2-7	.	CASSQGGGGRVEQYF	TGTGCCAGCAGCCAGGGAGGAGGCGGGCGAGTCGAGCAGTACTTC
TRBV19	many	TRBJ1-2	.	CASVETANYGYTF	TGTGCCAGTGTCGAGACAGCTAACTATGGCTACACCTTC
TRBV11-2	.	TRBJ2-7	.	CASSLSGTPEYEQYF	TGTGCCAGCAGCTTATCGGGAACACCCGAATACGAGCAGTACTTC
TRBV30	.	TRBJ2-7	TRBD2	CARSLGLAGGAENEQYF	TGTGCCCGATCGCTCGGACTAGCGGGAGGGGCGGAAAACGAGCAGTACTTC
TRBV7-9	.	TRBJ2-5	.	CASSLGAVWYQETQYF	TGTGCCAGCAGCTTAGGAGCCGTTTGGTACCAAGAGACCCAGTACTTC
TRBV24-1	.	TRBJ1-2	TRBD1	CATSDRTGSYTF	TGTGCCACCAGTGATCGGACAGGGAGCTACACCTTC
TRBV18	.	TRBJ2-1	TRBD2	CASSQGLAGGEEQFF	TGTGCCAGCTCTCAGGGACTAGCGGGAGGAGAGGAGCAGTTCTTC
TRBV5-1	.	TRBJ2-7	TRBD2	CASSAASGSVNEQYF	TGCGCCAGCAGCGCGGCTAGCGGGAGTGTGAACGAGCAGTACTTC
TRBV7-9	.	TRBJ2-3	.	CASSLPRLERTLTDTQYF	TGTGCCAGCAGCTTACCCAGACTAGAAAGGACTCTTACAGATACGCAGTATTTT
TRBV4-2	.	TRBJ2-1	TRBD2	CASSRSLAGVSEQFF	TGTGCCAGCAGCCGTTCTCTAGCGGGAGTTAGTGAGCAGTTCTTC
TRBV2	.	TRBJ1-4	TRBD1	CASSAGTGGEKLFF	TGTGCCAGCAGTGCAGGGACAGGGGGTGAAAAACTGTTTTTT
TRBV28	.	TRBJ2-5	.	CASSLSTGQVTQYF	TGTGCCAGCAGTTTATCGACGGGACAAGTGACCCAGTACTTC
TRBV7-6	.	TRBJ2-3	TRBD2	CASKQRGTDTQYF	TGTGCCAGTAAACAGCGGGGGACAGATACGCAGTATTTT
TRBV12-5	once	TRBJ1-5	.	CASALGGNQPQHF	TGTGCTAGTGCCTTGGGAGGGAACCAGCCCCAGCATTTT
TRBV28	.	TRBJ2-3	TRBD1	CASSMTGGMIPDTQYF	TGTGCCAGCAGTATGACAGGGGGCATGATCCCAGATACGCAGTATTTT
TRBV3-1/TRBV3-2	.	TRBJ1-3	.	CASSLYRVGSGNTIYF	TGTGCCAGCAGCCTGTACAGGGTAGGGAGTGGAAACACCATATATTTT
TRBV2	.	TRBJ2-7	TRBD1	CASSGTGIHEQYF	TGTGCCAGCAGCGGGACAGGGATCCACGAGCAGTACTTC
TRBV5-4	.	TRBJ1-2	TRBD1	CASSFNRGDDGYTF	TGTGCCAGCAGCTTTAACAGGGGCGATGATGGCTACACCTTC
TRBV5-5	.	TRBJ1-2	TRBD1	CASSPGTGYGYTF	TGTGCCAGCAGCCCCGGGACAGGGTATGGCTACACCTTC
TRBV27	.	TRBJ1-2	.	CASSLNRGDGYGYTF	TGTGCCAGCAGTTTAAACCGGGGGGACGGGTATGGCTACACCTTC
TRBV3-1/TRBV3-2	few	TRBJ1-2	.	CASSQQFYDLQDTGYGYTF	TGTGCCAGCAGCCAACAATTTTATGACCTACAAGACACAGGCTATGGCTACACCTTC
TRBV5-1	.	TRBJ2-7	TRBD1	CASTGTGDSYEQYF	TGCGCCAGCACCGGGACAGGGGATTCCTACGAGCAGTACTTC
TRBV3-1/TRBV3-2	.	TRBJ2-7	.	CASSFRARYEQYF	TGTGCCAGCAGCTTCCGCGCGAGGTACGAGCAGTACTTC
TRBV28	.	TRBJ2-5	.	CASSPSTGVMQTQYF	TGTGCCAGCAGTCCTTCGACGGGGGTCATGCAGACCCAGTACTTC
TRBV5-4	.	TRBJ2-5	TRBD1	CASSETGGRETQYF	TGTGCCAGCAGCGAGACAGGGGGCCGGGAGACCCAGTACTTC